The rows below give T cell receptor beta chains drawn from one sample of a study of identical twins. TCRdb reprocessed the 5' RACE reads with MiXCR, giving one entry per CDR3 protein. The sample shows around 510,000 distinct CDR3 sequences, 14% of them seen only once. This sample also belongs to another study, concerning yellow fever vaccine responses in identical twins.

The sample comprised CD4+ T cells sorted from blood. These receptors originate from a woman younger than 35 in good health. Each CDR3 is given with its conserved first and last residue. The order of the fields is CDR3 DNA, CDR3 protein, J gene, D gene, clone size, V gene. A D gene is named only where the DNA matches it firmly. Size is stated for part of the rows, as once, few or many counts, or as a class when the clone is expanded.

DNA: TGTGCCAGCAGCCGCGAGCCTCCTAGCAGGAACACCGGGGAGCTGTTTTTT
CDR3: CASSREPPSRNTGELFF
J: TRBJ2-2
D: NA
size: NA
V: TRBV6-1

DNA: TGCAGTGCTAGCGGGGGACTAGGGTACAATGAGCAGTTCTTC
CDR3: CSASGGLGYNEQFF
J: TRBJ2-1
D: TRBD2
size: NA
V: TRBV20-1

DNA: TGTGCCAGCGGACTAGCGCGATCAATCACAGATACGCAGTATTTT
CDR3: CASGLARSITDTQYF
J: TRBJ2-3
D: TRBD2
size: few
V: TRBV27

DNA: TGTGCCAGCTCATCTAAGACGCCGGGGGAGACCCAGTACTTC
CDR3: CASSSKTPGETQYF
J: TRBJ2-5
D: NA
size: NA
V: TRBV18

DNA: TGCAGCGTTGCAGGGGGCGCTGGGAACACCGGGGAGCTGTTTTTT
CDR3: CSVAGGAGNTGELFF
J: TRBJ2-2
D: TRBD1
size: many
V: TRBV29-1

DNA: TGCGCCAGCAGCCAAGATGGGGGAACGCCCGAGCAGTACTTC
CDR3: CASSQDGGTPEQYF
J: TRBJ2-7
D: NA
size: NA
V: TRBV4-1

DNA: TGCGCCAGCAGCTTGATGGATTTCACCGGGGAGCTGTTTTTT
CDR3: CASSLMDFTGELFF
J: TRBJ2-2
D: NA
size: NA
V: TRBV5-1

DNA: TGTGCCAGCAGTTCCCGGATTCGTGGGAGGTACTCCTACGAGCAGTACTTC
CDR3: CASSSRIRGRYSYEQYF
J: TRBJ2-7
D: NA
size: NA
V: TRBV7-9

DNA: TGTGCCAGCAGCCTCAGCCCCCAGGGCACCGGGGAGCTGTTTTTT
CDR3: CASSLSPQGTGELFF
J: TRBJ2-2
D: NA
size: few
V: TRBV7-3

DNA: TGCAGCTCAGGTGCGGGAGGGCTGGTCGAGACCCAGTACTTC
CDR3: CSSGAGGLVETQYF
J: TRBJ2-5
D: TRBD2
size: NA
V: TRBV29-1

DNA: TGTGCCCTAGGGGGCGGCTATGGCTACACCTTC
CDR3: CALGGGYGYTF
J: TRBJ1-2
D: TRBD1
size: NA
V: TRBV10-3

DNA: TGTGCCAGCAGACCACCGGGACAGCTCAACACTGAAGCTTTCTTT
CDR3: CASRPPGQLNTEAFF
J: TRBJ1-1
D: TRBD1
size: many
V: TRBV12-3/TRBV12-4

DNA: TGTGCCAGCAGTTTACGACAGGGGACCTACAATGAGCAGTTCTTC
CDR3: CASSLRQGTYNEQFF
J: TRBJ2-1
D: TRBD1
size: NA
V: TRBV27

DNA: TGTGCCAGCAGCTTGGGGCTTAGCGGGGGCTCGGGGAATACGCAGTATTTT
CDR3: CASSLGLSGGSGNTQYF
J: TRBJ2-3
D: TRBD2
size: NA
V: TRBV7-2

DNA: TGCGCCAGCAGCTTGGTTCGAGAGAACTACGAGCAGTACTTC
CDR3: CASSLVRENYEQYF
J: TRBJ2-7
D: NA
size: NA
V: TRBV5-1

DNA: TGTGCCAGCAGCCCCAATGGGGCTGGGGTATACAATGAGCAGTTCTTC
CDR3: CASSPNGAGVYNEQFF
J: TRBJ2-1
D: NA
size: NA
V: TRBV7-3

DNA: TGCGCCAGCAGCCAGGGACAGGGTACGAACGGGGAGCTGTTTTTT
CDR3: CASSQGQGTNGELFF
J: TRBJ2-2
D: TRBD1
size: many
V: TRBV5-1